The 30 T cell receptor beta chains in this list originate from one sample, sequenced in a study of blood T cell repertoires in COVID-19. Only in-frame clones appear in the TCRdb table, and some are missing; sequencing was by immunoSEQ multiplex PCR. The repertoire holds 130,000 to 150,000 clones, more than 70% seen once, with roughly 13% in the top ten. Sample: peripheral blood. These receptors all stem from a man in his fifties or sixties with active or convalescent COVID-19.

The chain links TRBV14 to TRBJ1-3; possible D gene TRBD1, 6 bases. Germline V CDR1 and CDR2: SGHDN, FVKESK. The CDR3 contains 13 residues. The V end was cut by 3 bases, the J end by 3 bases, with 6 bases between. The CDR3, as DNA: TGTGCCAGCAGCCACAGGGGTGGAAACACCATATATTTT. This gives the protein CASSHRGGNTIYF.

As to this clone: At the DNA level, this CDR3 is encoded by other sequences in the same sample as well. This chain links TRBV28 with TRBJ1-1, with a weak D call TRBD1 (6 bases). CDR3 size: 13 residues. The V gene's germline CDR1 is MDHEN and CDR2 SYDVKM. Trimming pared 6 bases from V and 3 bases from J, leaving 11 bases between. CDR3 nucleotide sequence: TGTGCCAGCAGCCTACAGGGATACACTGAAGCTTTCTTT. It encodes CASSLQGYTEAFF. The full variable domain, rest sourced from reference TRBV28 and TRBJ1-1, is DVKVTQSSRYLVKRTGEKVFLECVQDMDHENMFWYRQDPGLGLRLIYFSYDVKMKEKGDIPEGYSVSREKKERFSLILESASTNQTSMYLCASSLQGYTEAFFGQGTRLTVV.

This chain links TRBV18 with TRBJ2-2, with D uncertain. Germline CDR1 is KGHSH and CDR2 is LQKENI. Trimming pared 6 bases from V and 6 bases from J, leaving 8 bases between. The CDR3 runs 12 residues. The CDR3, as DNA: TGTGCCAGCTCCCGACTGTCCGGGGAGCTGTTTTTT. The encoded protein is CASSRLSGELFF.

The CDR3 reads CASSSTDLQGANYGYTF. The CDR3 DNA is TGTGCCAGCAGTTCCACTGATCTACAGGGGGCTAACTATGGCTACACCTTC. The chain joins TRBV27 to TRBJ1-2, with 8 bases that match TRBD1. Germline CDR1 reads MNHEY; CDR2 reads SMNVEV (reference sequence). The trim removed 4 bases at V and 0 bases at J, leaving 10 bases unmatched. The length of the CDR3 is 17 residues.

This clone was detected only once. V usage is TRBV5-1 and J usage is TRBJ2-1, with 12 bases fitting TRBD2. V was clipped by 2 bases and J by 0 bases; unmatched bases: 9. Germline V lookup: CDR1 SGHRS, CDR2 YFSETQ. The CDR3 is made up of 19 amino acids. The CDR3 is CASSLMWTSGTSSYNEQFF. In DNA, the CDR3 is TGCGCCAGCAGCTTAATGTGGACTAGCGGGACGAGCTCCTACAATGAGCAGTTCTTC.

The V call is TRBV5-6, the J call TRBJ1-1; 7 positions match TRBD1. The trim removed 6 bases at V and 4 bases at J, leaving 6 bases unmatched. CDR3 size: 13 residues. Germline V lookup: CDR1 SGHDT, CDR2 YYEEEE. The CDR3 sequence: CASTQTGVTEAFF. In DNA form, the CDR3 reads TGTGCCAGCACCCAAACAGGGGTCACTGAAGCTTTCTTT.

The chain has TRBV9 and TRBJ1-4, with D uncertain. The CDR3 is 15 residues long. V shed 4 bases and J shed 4 bases, with 14 bases lying between them. Germline CDR1 reads SGDLS; CDR2 reads YYNGEE. The CDR3, as DNA: TGTGCCAGCAGCCCAGAACAGACCAATAATGAAAAACTGTTTTTT. Its protein product is CASSPEQTNNEKLFF.

CDR3 residues: CASSEWQNTEAFF. The CDR3 DNA sequence: TGTGCCAGCAGTGAATGGCAGAACACTGAAGCTTTCTTT. This chain connects TRBV25-1 to TRBJ1-1; D gene uncertain. Between the trimmed V and J ends, which lost 1 base and 1 base, there was a span of 4 bases. Germline-derived CDR1 and CDR2 are MGHDK and SYGVNS. This CDR3 is built from 13 residues.

The chain joins TRBV3-1 (or the pseudogene TRBV3-2) to TRBJ2-7; 9 nucleotides line up with TRBD1. Germline CDR1 and CDR2: LGHDT and YNNKEL (reference sequence). After removal of 1 base from V and 3 bases from J, the junction contained 4 bases not matched to a gene. The CDR3 contains 15 residues. The CDR3 spells CASSQAPGQGYEQYF. The DNA for the CDR3 is TGTGCCAGCAGCCAAGCCCCGGGACAGGGCTACGAGCAGTACTTC.

The chain employs TRBV7-3 and TRBJ1-2; perhaps TRBD1 as D (5 bases). This CDR3 is built from 13 residues. Trimming cost V 1 base and J 4 bases, with 7 bases left between them. Germline CDR1 and CDR2: SGHTA and FQGTGA. CDR3 DNA: TGTGCCAGCAGCTTAAGTAGGGGCTATGGCTACACCTTC. As protein: CASSLSRGYGYTF. Full variable domain (outside the CDR3, taken from reference TRBV7-3 and TRBJ1-2): GAGVSQTPSNKVTEKGKYVELRCDPISGHTALYWYRQSLGQGPEFLIYFQGTGAADDSGLPNDRFFAVRPEGSVSTLKIQRTERGDSAVYLCASSLSRGYGYTFGSGTRLTVV.

The CDR3 region is CATSDAGTAGVDGYTF. The CDR3 nucleotides are TGTGCCACCAGTGATGCCGGGACCGCGGGGGTTGATGGCTACACCTTC. J is TRBJ1-2 and V is TRBV24-1; TRBD1 is a possible D gene (5 bases). Trimming removed 3 bases at V and 6 bases at J, with 19 bases between. The CDR3 spans 16 residues. The germline CDR1 and CDR2 sequences are KGHDR and SFDVKD.

V usage is TRBV7-9 and J usage is TRBJ1-4; 7 bases match TRBD1. This CDR3 region has 13 residues. The germline V gene encodes CDR1 SEHNR and CDR2 FQNEAQ (reference sequence). V shed 7 bases, J shed 7 bases, and the junction held 6 bases outside the gene matches. The CDR3 here is CASIQQGSEKLFF. CDR3 sequence (DNA): TGTGCCAGCATCCAACAGGGGAGTGAAAAACTGTTTTTT.

This chain links TRBV10-3 with TRBJ1-5; D remains unclear. Trimming stripped 4 bases from V and 5 bases from J, with 9 bases between. Germline V gene lookup returns CDR1 ENHRY and CDR2 SYGVKD. The CDR3 length is 13 residues. CDR3 amino acids: CAISVSVDQPQHF. In DNA, the CDR3 is TGTGCCATCAGTGTGTCGGTAGATCAGCCCCAGCATTTT.

The chain has TRBV7-8 and TRBJ2-1; TRBD2 agrees at 10 bases. Germline CDR1 is SGHVS and CDR2 is FQNEAQ. V lost 3 bases to trimming and J lost 9 bases; unmatched junction nucleotides: 17. The CDR3 has 18 residues. CDR3 sequence: CASSLPRRLAGHRVEQFF. Here the CDR3 DNA reads TGTGCCAGCAGCTTGCCTAGACGACTAGCGGGTCACAGGGTTGAGCAGTTCTTC.

This clone was recorded only once. The gene calls are TRBV4-2 and TRBJ1-1, with a weak D call TRBD1 (6 bases). Germline lookup yields CDR1 LGHNA and CDR2 YNFKEQ. CDR3 length: 15 residues. Trimming stripped 1 base from V and 0 bases from J, with 9 bases between. CDR3 DNA: TGTGCCAGCAGCCAAGGACAGGTACTGAACACTGAAGCTTTCTTT. It specifies CASSQGQVLNTEAFF.

The V and J genes are TRBV10-3 and TRBJ2-7; D is ambiguous. With 11 bases removed from V and 3 bases from J, the gap between germline ends came to 8 bases. Germline CDR1 and CDR2: ENHRY and SYGVKD. CDR3 length: 10 residues. The CDR3, as DNA: TGTGCCTCTTCACTCTACGAGCAGTACTTC. It encodes CASSLYEQYF.

The chain combines TRBV19 with TRBJ2-1; a possible D gene is TRBD2 (6 bases). Germline lookup yields CDR1 LNHDA and CDR2 SQIVND (reference sequence). V was cut by 6 bases and J by 14 bases, with 17 bases left in between. The CDR3 has 12 amino acids. The CDR3 reads CASRAPGLGEFF. The CDR3 DNA reads as TGTGCCAGTAGGGCTCCGGGACTGGGGGAGTTCTTC.

The genes are TRBV28 and TRBJ2-7; 10 bases match TRBD2. Germline-derived CDR1 and CDR2 are MDHEN and SYDVKM. Trimming at V came to 6 bases and at J to 0 bases, leaving 5 bases not matched to a gene. CDR3 length: 15 residues. The CDR3 DNA reads as TGTGCCAGCAGATCTAGCGGGGGAAGCTCCTACGAGCAGTACTTC. Translating gives CASRSSGGSSYEQYF.

V usage is TRBV12-5 and J usage is TRBJ2-1, with 7 bases that match TRBD2. J gave up 0 bases and V 5 bases, and 7 bases lay outside the gene matches. CDR1 LGHNT and CDR2 FRNRAP come from the germline V gene. The CDR3 sequence is 16 residues long. CDR3 sequence: CASGLERGSSYNEQFF. The CDR3 DNA is TGTGCTAGTGGTCTCGAGCGGGGTAGCTCCTACAATGAGCAGTTCTTC.

This clone came up once. This sequence joins TRBV4-3 and TRBJ2-2; 11 bases match TRBD2. The CDR3 length is 19 residues. With V trimmed by 0 bases and J by 7 bases, 13 bases remained unmatched. Germline CDR1 reads LGHNA; CDR2 reads YSLEER. The CDR3 here is CASSQERQLAGDEGGELFF. The CDR3 DNA sequence: TGCGCCAGCAGCCAAGAGCGTCAACTAGCGGGAGATGAGGGCGGGGAGCTGTTTTTT.

The V gene is TRBV7-2, the J gene TRBJ2-7; tentatively, D is TRBD1 (5 bases). The CDR3 totals 16 residues. The V and J ends lost 5 bases and 3 bases respectively, with 20 bases between them. Germline V gene lookup returns CDR1 SGHTA and CDR2 FQGNSA. The chain's CDR3 is CASSRQGPLGNYEQYF. CDR3 sequence (DNA): TGTGCCAGCAGCCGCCAGGGTCCCCTAGGGAACTACGAGCAGTACTTC.

The rearrangement joins TRBV6-1 to TRBJ2-3; TRBD1 matches 7 bases. The CDR3 is 16 residues long. Looked up from germline, CDR1 is MNHNS and CDR2 is SASEGT. The V gene end was trimmed by 4 bases and the J gene end by 2 bases; junction bases not matched to a gene: 9. The CDR3 sequence is CASSADRRRATDTQYF. The DNA for the CDR3 is TGTGCCAGCAGTGCGGACAGGCGGCGGGCCACAGATACGCAGTATTTT.

This clone showed up many times. V usage is TRBV27 and J usage is TRBJ1-2; the match to TRBD1 covers 9 bases. CDR1 is MNHEY, CDR2 SMNVEV, per germline (reference sequence). The trim removed 1 base at V and 0 bases at J, leaving 3 bases unmatched. The CDR3 spans 16 residues. The CDR3 loop reads CASSLWGTGSNYGYTF. DNA of the CDR3: TGTGCCAGCAGTTTATGGGGGACAGGGTCTAACTATGGCTACACCTTC.

This clone appeared a single time. The chain uses TRBV7-2 and TRBJ2-4, with D possibly being TRBD1 (5 bases). The CDR3 length is 15 residues. Germline CDR1 reads SGHTA; CDR2 reads FQGNSA. The germline V and J ends were trimmed by 5 bases and 4 bases, with 15 bases remaining between them. CDR3 loop: CASSPPYAGKNIQYF. The CDR3 DNA reads as TGTGCCAGCAGCCCCCCATACGCAGGGAAAAACATTCAGTACTTC.

This clone was counted a single time. This chain links TRBV6-2 or TRBV6-3 with TRBJ2-5; D gene unclear. The germline V and J ends were trimmed by 0 bases and 4 bases, with 6 bases remaining between them. CDR1 is MNHEY and CDR2 is SVGEGT in the germline V gene. This CDR3 has 13 amino acids. The CDR3 bases are TGTGCCAGCAGTTACTCGAGGTTAGAGACCCAGTACTTC. It translates to CASSYSRLETQYF.

The rearrangement uses TRBV28 and TRBJ2-3, with 7 bases lining up with TRBD1. CDR1 and CDR2 (germline): MDHEN, SYDVKM. The J segment lost 2 bases and the V segment lost 5 bases, leaving 10 bases of the junction unmatched. The CDR3 is 16 amino acids. CDR3 DNA: TGTGCCAGCAGTCCTCATTCAACAGGGGCCACAGATACGCAGTATTTT. Amino acid sequence: CASSPHSTGATDTQYF.

The rearrangement joins TRBV7-9 to TRBJ2-5, with 10 nucleotides matching TRBD2. In germline, CDR1 is SEHNR, CDR2 FQNEAQ (reference sequence). V shed 5 bases, J shed 3 bases, and the junction held 9 bases outside the gene matches. The CDR3 runs to 16 residues. The CDR3 loop reads CASSLGLAEFEETQYF. CDR3 sequence (DNA): TGTGCCAGCAGCCTCGGACTAGCGGAATTCGAAGAGACCCAGTACTTC.

This clone has only a few counts. The V call is TRBV2, the J call TRBJ1-2, with D uncertain. The CDR3 covers 12 residues. Trimming pared 6 bases from V and 4 bases from J, leaving 9 bases between. Germline CDR1 is SNHLY and CDR2 is FYNNEI. The CDR3 DNA sequence: TGTGCCAGCAGCTCGGGGTTCTATGGCTACACCTTC. It specifies CASSSGFYGYTF.

The chain has TRBV7-9 and TRBJ1-1; weak D call: TRBD1 (6 bases). Between the trimmed V and J ends, which lost 4 bases and 0 bases, there was a span of 12 bases. This CDR3 is 15 amino acids long. Germline V lookup: CDR1 SEHNR, CDR2 FQNEAQ (reference sequence). The CDR3, as DNA: TGTGCCAGCAGCTCTCAGGACAGCTTGAACACTGAAGCTTTCTTT. Its protein product is CASSSQDSLNTEAFF.

V gene TRBV28 combines with J gene TRBJ1-6; D unclear. V was shortened by 3 bases and J by 0 bases, with 12 bases between the two germline ends. This CDR3 region has 17 residues. Germline-derived CDR1 and CDR2 are MDHEN and SYDVKM. The CDR3 DNA follows: TGTGCCAGCAGTTTTGAACACATCAGCTCCTATAATTCACCCCTCCACTTT. Protein product: CASSFEHISSYNSPLHF.